A selection of T cell receptor beta chains follows, all from one sample in a study of blood T cells in healthy people across ages. From the 5' RACE reads, TCRdb called clonotypes with MiXCR, one entry per CDR3 protein. The table includes 550,000 to 700,000 distinct CDR3 sequences, roughly a quarter detected once. Sequenced input: blood. Receptor source: a woman aged 70 to 79 in good health. Each CDR3 is given with its conserved first and last residue.

v_gene	len	CDR3aa
TRBV12-5	11	CASGLAYEQYF
TRBV5-1	16	CASRLGQGLYTGELFF
TRBV2	13	CASRPQRGGELFF
TRBV11-2	15	CASSLGLSMLETRYF
TRBV5-1	15	CASSFRGGPEVEQFF
TRBV12-3/TRBV12-4	15	CASSYGLGGNQPQHF
TRBV6-2/TRBV6-3	15	CASSRDQRRNQPQHF
TRBV5-6	14	CASSPRRRNTEAFF
TRBV5-1	14	CASSLGTVGNEQFF
TRBV20-1	12	CSASAGHNEQFF
TRBV5-1	15	CASSPDRLNTGELFF
TRBV20-1	12	CSASIKSETQYF
TRBV20-1	13	CSARLGTQETQYF
TRBV4-3	16	CASSRQVGGRAHEQYF
TRBV5-4	15	CASSLATGDPTEAFF
TRBV12-3/TRBV12-4	15	CASTQGTGRLGPQHF
TRBV29-1	12	CSIVGGLYEQFF
TRBV7-2	14	CASLDGRGGETQYF
TRBV5-1	16	CASSHTPGGVSYEQYF
TRBV3-1	14	CASSPLQGTYGYTF
TRBV12-5	13	CASARGRQETQYF
TRBV28	14	CASGKRYPRETQYF
TRBV29-1	15	CSVANVLGARYGYTF
TRBV6-2/TRBV6-3	12	CASRHALYEQYF
TRBV10-3	13	CALDRERWEKLFF
TRBV12-3/TRBV12-4	13	CASSRQRLTEAFF
TRBV2	15	CASRARTSGGDEQFF
TRBV20-1	17	CSARGMGAGLVVGELFF
TRBV4-3	16	CASSLERLTGSGGYTF
TRBV12-3/TRBV12-4	14	CASSTSGGNQPQHF
TRBV6-5	14	CASSLLAATYEQYF
TRBV5-1	16	CASSFGGVAGTDTQYF
TRBV25-1	10	CASWENEQYF
TRBV11-2	15	CASSRGLADIYEQYF
TRBV5-1	16	CASSLIGGRPNTEAFF
TRBV29-1	12	CSVRVGADTQYF
TRBV20-1	14	CSALAGATQETQYF
TRBV7-9	16	CASSLIGGGAENEQLF
TRBV4-3	16	CASSRTSGRLYNEQFF
TRBV11-2	14	CASSLSDSTTEAFF
TRBV4-2	17	CASSQDLTSPGYNEQFF
TRBV12-3/TRBV12-4	16	CASSLLAQAGANVLTF
TRBV6-4	14	CASSPGPHTGELFF
TRBV7-2	15	CASSSQTGVSTEAFF
TRBV20-1	14	CSATLRPGKETQYF
TRBV6-6	15	CASSSGRGSSYEQYF
TRBV7-9	16	CASSLVGSYPWGEAFF
TRBV6-1	13	CAISEVPHGQQFF
TRBV11-2	13	CASTRTGGHEQYF
TRBV4-3	15	CASSQARTGDYGYTF
TRBV5-4	12	CASSPGQSEAFF
TRBV20-1	14	CSAQGLAGFYEQFF
TRBV4-3	15	CASSLGGTGNEKLFF
TRBV18	13	CASSLTDGNTIYF
TRBV29-1	15	CSVTSGGYSYNEQFF
TRBV18	15	CASSPLITGGTEAFF